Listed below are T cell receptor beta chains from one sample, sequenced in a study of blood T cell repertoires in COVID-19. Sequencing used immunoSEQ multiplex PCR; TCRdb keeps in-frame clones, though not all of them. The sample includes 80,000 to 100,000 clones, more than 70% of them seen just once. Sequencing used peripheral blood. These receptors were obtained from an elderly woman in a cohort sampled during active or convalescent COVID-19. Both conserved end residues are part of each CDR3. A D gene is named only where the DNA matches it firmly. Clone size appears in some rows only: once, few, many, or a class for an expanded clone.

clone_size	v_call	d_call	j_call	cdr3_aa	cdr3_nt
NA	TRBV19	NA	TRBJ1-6	CASSTGVNNSPLHF	TGTGCCAGTAGTACGGGAGTCAATAATTCACCCCTCCACTTT
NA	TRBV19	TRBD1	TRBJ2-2	CASMVTGSNTGELFF	TGTGCCAGTATGGTGACAGGGTCCAACACCGGGGAGCTGTTTTTT
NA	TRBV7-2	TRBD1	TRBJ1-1	CASRLGGSGGAFF	TGTGCCAGCAGGTTAGGCGGATCAGGGGGCGCTTTCTTT
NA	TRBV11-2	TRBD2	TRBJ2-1	CASSLVGRVEQFF	TGTGCCAGCAGCTTAGTCGGGAGGGTTGAGCAGTTCTTC
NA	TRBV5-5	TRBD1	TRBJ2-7	CASSLGTGVHEQYF	TGTGCCAGCAGCTTGGGGACAGGGGTCCACGAGCAGTACTTC
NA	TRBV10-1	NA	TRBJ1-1	CASSESRAAGQQKAFF	TGCGCCAGCAGTGAGTCCCGAGCGGCAGGCCAACAGAAAGCTTTCTTT
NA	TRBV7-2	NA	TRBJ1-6	CASRPGQLNSPLHF	TGTGCCAGCAGACCTGGACAGCTAAATTCACCCCTCCACTTT
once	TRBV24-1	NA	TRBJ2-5	CATSDSRSSGETQYF	TGTGCCACCAGTGATTCTCGGTCCAGCGGGGAGACCCAGTACTTC
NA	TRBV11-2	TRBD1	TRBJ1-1	CASRYDRGVNTEAFF	TGTGCCAGCAGATATGACAGGGGGGTGAACACTGAAGCTTTCTTT
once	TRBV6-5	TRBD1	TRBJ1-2	CAMGQGVMRGYTF	TGTGCCATGGGACAGGGGGTGATGAGGGGCTACACCTTC
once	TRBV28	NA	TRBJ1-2	CASSLKGPYYGYTF	TGTGCCAGCAGTTTAAAGGGGCCCTACTATGGCTACACCTTC
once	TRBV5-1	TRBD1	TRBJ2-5	CASSFLDRVQETQYF	TGCGCCAGCAGCTTCCTGGACAGGGTTCAAGAGACCCAGTACTTC
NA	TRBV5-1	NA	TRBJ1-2	CASSREAANYGYTF	TGCGCCAGCAGCCGGGAGGCAGCTAACTATGGCTACACCTTC
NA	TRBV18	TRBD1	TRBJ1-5	CASSNDRGGNQPQHF	TGTGCCAGCTCAAATGACAGGGGGGGAAATCAGCCCCAGCATTTT
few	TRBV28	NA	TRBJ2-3	CASTKNSRTDTQYF	TGTGCCAGCACCAAAAACAGTCGGACAGATACGCAGTATTTT
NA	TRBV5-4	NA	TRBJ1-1	CASSPTGGREGTEAFF	TGTGCCAGCAGCCCAACGGGGGGCAGGGAGGGTACGGAAGCTTTCTTT
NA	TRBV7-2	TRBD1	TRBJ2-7	CASSAQQGATAYEQYF	TGTGCCAGCAGCGCCCAACAGGGGGCAACAGCCTACGAGCAGTACTTC
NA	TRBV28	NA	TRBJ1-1	CASYPLGGFNTEAFF	TGTGCCAGCTACCCCCTCGGCGGGTTCAACACTGAAGCTTTCTTT
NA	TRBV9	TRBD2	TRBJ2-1	CASSAQGLATYNEQFF	TGTGCCAGCAGCGCCCAGGGACTAGCGACCTACAATGAGCAGTTCTTC
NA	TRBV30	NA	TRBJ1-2	CAWSDLASYGYTF	TGTGCCTGGAGTGATTTAGCGAGCTATGGCTACACCTTC
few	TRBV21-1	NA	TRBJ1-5	CASSKSRTSGDYSNQPQHF	TGTGCCAGCAGCAAATCAAGGACTTCCGGGGACTATAGCAATCAGCCCCAGCATTTT
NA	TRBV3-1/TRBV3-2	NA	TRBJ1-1	CASSQTDEAFF	TGTGCCAGCAGCCAAACAGATGAAGCTTTCTTT